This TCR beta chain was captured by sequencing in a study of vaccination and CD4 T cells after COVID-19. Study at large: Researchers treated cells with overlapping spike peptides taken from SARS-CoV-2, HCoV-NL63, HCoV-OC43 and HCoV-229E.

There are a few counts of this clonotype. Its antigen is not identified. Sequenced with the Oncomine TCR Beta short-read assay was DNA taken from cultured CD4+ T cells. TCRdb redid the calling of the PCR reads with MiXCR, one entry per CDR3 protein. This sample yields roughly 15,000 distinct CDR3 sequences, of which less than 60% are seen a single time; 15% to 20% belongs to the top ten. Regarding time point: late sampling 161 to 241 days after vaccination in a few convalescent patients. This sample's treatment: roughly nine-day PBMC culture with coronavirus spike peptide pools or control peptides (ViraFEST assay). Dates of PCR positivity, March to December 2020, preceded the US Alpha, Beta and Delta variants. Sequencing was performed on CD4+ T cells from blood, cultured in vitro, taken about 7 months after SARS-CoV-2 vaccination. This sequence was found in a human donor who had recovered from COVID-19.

The CDR3 loop reads CASSPLLYGEQFF. The CDR3 bases are TGTGCCAGCAGCCCCCTCTTATACGGCGAGCAGTTCTTC. The chain couples TRBV7-2 to TRBJ2-1, with D uncertain. In germline, CDR1 is SGHTA, CDR2 FQGNSA. Trimming took off 5 bases at V and 10 bases at J, with 15 bases between the two ends. The CDR3 length is 13 residues.